This TCR beta chain was documented in a study of identifying expanded T cells in peripheral blood. Study-level points and caveats: Technical replicates showed about 1.1 changed clones; approximately 2 weeks roughly 16; four weeks 19. Clone count variance between approximately two-week samples rose with total template count.

Unmatched junction bases numbered 8, after V lost 6 bases and J lost 8 bases. This CDR3 has 13 amino acids. Germline values: CDR1 MNHEY, CDR2 SMNVEV (reference sequence). The method was immunoSEQ multiplex PCR; TCRdb's version includes in-frame clones alone and lacks a portion of them. The sample carries approximately 85,000 clones, approximately 84% recorded once. Remarks on this clone: Its antigen remains unknown.

The material sequenced was blood. The clonotype originates from a person aged 18 to 75 in good health. The rearrangement links TRBV27 to TRBJ1-2, with 8 bases matching TRBD1. CDR3 DNA sequence: TGTGCCAGCAGCGGACAGGGTAGATTGGGCTACACCTTC. It translates to CASSGQGRLGYTF.